This T cell receptor (beta chain) was identified during a study of T cell responses to AZD1222 COVID-19 vaccine. Whole-study results and caveats: Scientists sampled the repertoires only once the peak T cell response had passed. Females outnumbered males among donors, who were mostly white British; clonal diversity was possibly underestimated.

This CDR3 spans 12 amino acids. Losses at the gene ends were 8 bases for V and 5 bases for J; bases not matched to a gene: 3. Germline V gene sequence: CDR1 ENHRY, CDR2 SYGVKD. Sequencing used immunoSEQ multiplex PCR; TCRdb keeps in-frame clones, though not all of them. The data contain some 150,000 clones, roughly 92% of them singletons. Turning to this clone: Its antigen is not known.

The source is an adult who received the AZD1222 COVID-19 vaccine. V is TRBV10-3 and J is TRBJ2-7; TRBD2 aligns across 10 bases. The specimen was peripheral blood, collected 28 days after the second AZD1222 dose. As DNA, the CDR3 is TGTGCCATCTCTAGCGGGAGTGACGAGCAGTACTTC. Translated: CAISSGSDEQYF.